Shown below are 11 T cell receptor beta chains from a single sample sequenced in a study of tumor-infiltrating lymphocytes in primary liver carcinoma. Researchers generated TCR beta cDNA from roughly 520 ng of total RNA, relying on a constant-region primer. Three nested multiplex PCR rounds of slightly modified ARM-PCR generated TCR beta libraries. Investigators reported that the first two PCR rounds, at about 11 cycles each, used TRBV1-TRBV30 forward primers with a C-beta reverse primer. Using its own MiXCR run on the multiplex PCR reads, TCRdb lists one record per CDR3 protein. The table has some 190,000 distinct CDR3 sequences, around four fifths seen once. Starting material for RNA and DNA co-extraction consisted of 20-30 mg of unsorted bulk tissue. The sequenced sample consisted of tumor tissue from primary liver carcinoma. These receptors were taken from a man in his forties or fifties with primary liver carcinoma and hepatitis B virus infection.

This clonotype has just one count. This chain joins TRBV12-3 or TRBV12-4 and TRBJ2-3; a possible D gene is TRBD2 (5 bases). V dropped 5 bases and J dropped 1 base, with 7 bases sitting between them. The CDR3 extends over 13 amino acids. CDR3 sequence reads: CASSVSGTDTQYF. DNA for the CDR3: TGTGCCAGCAGTGTTAGCGGCACAGATACGCAGTATTTT.

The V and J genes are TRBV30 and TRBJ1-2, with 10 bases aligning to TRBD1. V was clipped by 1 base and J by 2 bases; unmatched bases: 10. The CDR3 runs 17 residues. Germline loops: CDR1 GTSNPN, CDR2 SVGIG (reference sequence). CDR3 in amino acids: CAWSAGPGQGMNYGYTF. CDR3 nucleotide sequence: TGTGCCTGGAGTGCGGGACCGGGACAGGGGATGAACTATGGCTACACCTTC.

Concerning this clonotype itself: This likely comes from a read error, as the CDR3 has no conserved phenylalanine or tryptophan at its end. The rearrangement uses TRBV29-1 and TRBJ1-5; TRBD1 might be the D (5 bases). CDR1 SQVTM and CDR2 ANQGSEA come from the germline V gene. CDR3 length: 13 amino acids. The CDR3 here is CCVVGQINQPQHL. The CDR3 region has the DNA TGCTGCGTTGTCGGACAAATCAATCAGCCCCAGCATTTA.

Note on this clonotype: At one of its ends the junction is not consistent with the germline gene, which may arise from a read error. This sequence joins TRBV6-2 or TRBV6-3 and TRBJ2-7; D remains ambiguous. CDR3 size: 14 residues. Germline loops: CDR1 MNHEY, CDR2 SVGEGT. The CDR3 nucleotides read TGTGCCAGCAACGACGCCAAGGGAAGCTACGAGCACTACTTC. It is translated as CASNDAKGSYEHYF.

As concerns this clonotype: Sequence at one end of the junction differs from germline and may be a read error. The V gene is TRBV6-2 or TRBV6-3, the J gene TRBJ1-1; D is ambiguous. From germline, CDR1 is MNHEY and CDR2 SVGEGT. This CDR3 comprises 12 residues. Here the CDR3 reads CTSSLRNTEVFF. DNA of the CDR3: TGTACCAGCAGTCTTAGGAACACTGAAGTTTTCTTT.

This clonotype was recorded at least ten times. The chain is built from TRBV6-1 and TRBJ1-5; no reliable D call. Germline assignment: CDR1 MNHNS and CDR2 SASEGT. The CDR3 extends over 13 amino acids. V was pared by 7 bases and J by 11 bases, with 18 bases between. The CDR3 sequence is CASISVLGGTQHF. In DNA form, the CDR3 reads TGTGCCAGCATTAGCGTCCTTGGCGGGACCCAGCATTTT.

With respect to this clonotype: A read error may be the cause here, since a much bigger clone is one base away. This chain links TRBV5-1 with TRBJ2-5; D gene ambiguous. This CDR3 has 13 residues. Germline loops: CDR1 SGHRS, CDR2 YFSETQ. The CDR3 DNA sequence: TGCGCCAGCAGCTTTTACGGAAAAGAGACCCAGAACTTC. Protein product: CASSFYGKETQNF.

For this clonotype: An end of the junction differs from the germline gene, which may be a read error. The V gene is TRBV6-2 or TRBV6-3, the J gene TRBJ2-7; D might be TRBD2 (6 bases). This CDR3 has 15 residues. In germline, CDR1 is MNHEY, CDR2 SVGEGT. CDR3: CTSTPSGGGSYEQYF. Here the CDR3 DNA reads TGTACCAGCACCCCCTCTGGAGGAGGGTCCTATGAGCAGTACTTC.

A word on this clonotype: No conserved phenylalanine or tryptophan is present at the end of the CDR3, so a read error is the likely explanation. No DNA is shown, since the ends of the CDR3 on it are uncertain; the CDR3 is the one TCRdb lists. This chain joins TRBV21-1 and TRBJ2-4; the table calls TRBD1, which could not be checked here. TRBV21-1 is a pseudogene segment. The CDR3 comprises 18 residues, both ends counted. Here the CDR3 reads CASSKSGTTHLVKNIQYL.

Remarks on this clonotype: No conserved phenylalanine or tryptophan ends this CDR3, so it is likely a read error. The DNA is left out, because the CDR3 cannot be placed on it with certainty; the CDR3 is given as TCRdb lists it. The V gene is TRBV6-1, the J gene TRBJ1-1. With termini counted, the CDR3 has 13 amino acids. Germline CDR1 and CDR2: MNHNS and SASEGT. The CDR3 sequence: CAASVELGGETFS.

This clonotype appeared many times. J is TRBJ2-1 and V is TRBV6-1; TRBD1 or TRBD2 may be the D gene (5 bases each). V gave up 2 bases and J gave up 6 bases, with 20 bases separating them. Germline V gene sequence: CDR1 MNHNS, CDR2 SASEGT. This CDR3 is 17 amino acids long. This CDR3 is CASSESSGAPRGNEQFF. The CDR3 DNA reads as TGTGCCAGCAGTGAAAGTTCCGGGGCGCCGAGAGGCAATGAGCAGTTCTTC.